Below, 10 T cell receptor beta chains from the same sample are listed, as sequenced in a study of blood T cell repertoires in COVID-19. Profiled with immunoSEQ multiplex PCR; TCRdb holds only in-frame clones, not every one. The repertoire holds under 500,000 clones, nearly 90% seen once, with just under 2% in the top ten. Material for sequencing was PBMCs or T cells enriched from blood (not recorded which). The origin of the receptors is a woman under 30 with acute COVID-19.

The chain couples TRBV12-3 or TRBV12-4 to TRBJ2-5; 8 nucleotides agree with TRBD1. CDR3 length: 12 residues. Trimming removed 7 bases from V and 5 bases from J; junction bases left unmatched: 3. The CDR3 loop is CASTGGPETQYF. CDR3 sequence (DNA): TGTGCCAGCACAGGGGGCCCGGAGACCCAGTACTTC.

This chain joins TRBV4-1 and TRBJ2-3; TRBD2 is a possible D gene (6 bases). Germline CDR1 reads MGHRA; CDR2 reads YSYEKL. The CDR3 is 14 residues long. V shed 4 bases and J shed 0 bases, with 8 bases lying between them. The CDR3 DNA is TGCGCCAGCAGCCCCAGCGGGAGCACAGATACGCAGTATTTT. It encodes CASSPSGSTDTQYF.

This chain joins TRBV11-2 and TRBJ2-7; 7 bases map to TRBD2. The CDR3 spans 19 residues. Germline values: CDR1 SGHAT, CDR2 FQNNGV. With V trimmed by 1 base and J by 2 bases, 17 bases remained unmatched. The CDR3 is CASSLALAGLENNPYEQYF. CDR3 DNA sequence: TGTGCCAGCAGCTTAGCGCTGGCTGGACTAGAGAATAACCCCTACGAGCAGTACTTC.

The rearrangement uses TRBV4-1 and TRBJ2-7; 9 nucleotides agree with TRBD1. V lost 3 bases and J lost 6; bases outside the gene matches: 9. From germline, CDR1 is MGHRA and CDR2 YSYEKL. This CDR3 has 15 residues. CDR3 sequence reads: CASSQVSGQGREQYF. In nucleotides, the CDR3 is TGCGCCAGCAGCCAGGTGTCCGGACAGGGGCGCGAGCAGTACTTC.

As DNA, the CDR3 is TGCGCCAGCAGCCCGGGACCGGGGGTACACGAGCAGTACTTC. Its protein product is CASSPGPGVHEQYF. The chain links TRBV5-1 to TRBJ2-7; D might be TRBD2 (6 bases). There are 14 residues in the CDR3. With 4 bases removed from V and 5 bases from J, the gap between germline ends came to 16 bases. Germline V gene lookup returns CDR1 SGHRS and CDR2 YFSETQ.

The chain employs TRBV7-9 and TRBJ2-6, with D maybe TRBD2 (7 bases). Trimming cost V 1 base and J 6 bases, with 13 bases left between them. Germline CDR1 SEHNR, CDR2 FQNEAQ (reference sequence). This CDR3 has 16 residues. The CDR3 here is CASSLVGGVKANVLTF. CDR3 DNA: TGTGCCAGCAGCTTAGTAGGGGGGGTCAAGGCCAACGTCCTGACTTTC.

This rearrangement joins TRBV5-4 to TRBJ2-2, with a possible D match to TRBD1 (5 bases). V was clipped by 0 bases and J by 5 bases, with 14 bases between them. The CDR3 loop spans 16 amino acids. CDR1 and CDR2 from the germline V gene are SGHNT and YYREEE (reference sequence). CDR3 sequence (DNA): TGTGCCAGCAGCTTGGAACAGCTAAGGGGTACCGGGGAGCTGTTTTTT. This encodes CASSLEQLRGTGELFF.

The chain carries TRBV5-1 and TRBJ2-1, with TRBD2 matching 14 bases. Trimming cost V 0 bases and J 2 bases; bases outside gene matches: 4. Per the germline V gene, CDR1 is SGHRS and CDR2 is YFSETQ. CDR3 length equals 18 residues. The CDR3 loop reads CASSLVSGLAGAYNEQFF. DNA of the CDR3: TGCGCCAGCAGCTTGGTATCGGGACTAGCGGGGGCCTACAATGAGCAGTTCTTC.

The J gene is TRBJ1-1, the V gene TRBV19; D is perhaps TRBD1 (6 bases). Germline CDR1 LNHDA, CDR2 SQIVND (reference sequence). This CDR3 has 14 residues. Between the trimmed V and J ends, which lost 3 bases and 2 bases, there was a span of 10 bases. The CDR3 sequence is CASSINRDNTEAFF. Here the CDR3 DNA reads TGTGCCAGTAGTATCAACAGGGACAACACTGAAGCTTTCTTT.

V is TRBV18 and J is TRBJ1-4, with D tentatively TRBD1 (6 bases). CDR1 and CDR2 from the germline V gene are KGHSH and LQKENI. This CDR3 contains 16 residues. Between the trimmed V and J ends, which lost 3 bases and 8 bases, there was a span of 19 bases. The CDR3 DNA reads TGTGCCAGCTCACCTCTGGGAAGTGGGGGCCGAGAAAAACTGTTTTTT. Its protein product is CASSPLGSGGREKLFF.